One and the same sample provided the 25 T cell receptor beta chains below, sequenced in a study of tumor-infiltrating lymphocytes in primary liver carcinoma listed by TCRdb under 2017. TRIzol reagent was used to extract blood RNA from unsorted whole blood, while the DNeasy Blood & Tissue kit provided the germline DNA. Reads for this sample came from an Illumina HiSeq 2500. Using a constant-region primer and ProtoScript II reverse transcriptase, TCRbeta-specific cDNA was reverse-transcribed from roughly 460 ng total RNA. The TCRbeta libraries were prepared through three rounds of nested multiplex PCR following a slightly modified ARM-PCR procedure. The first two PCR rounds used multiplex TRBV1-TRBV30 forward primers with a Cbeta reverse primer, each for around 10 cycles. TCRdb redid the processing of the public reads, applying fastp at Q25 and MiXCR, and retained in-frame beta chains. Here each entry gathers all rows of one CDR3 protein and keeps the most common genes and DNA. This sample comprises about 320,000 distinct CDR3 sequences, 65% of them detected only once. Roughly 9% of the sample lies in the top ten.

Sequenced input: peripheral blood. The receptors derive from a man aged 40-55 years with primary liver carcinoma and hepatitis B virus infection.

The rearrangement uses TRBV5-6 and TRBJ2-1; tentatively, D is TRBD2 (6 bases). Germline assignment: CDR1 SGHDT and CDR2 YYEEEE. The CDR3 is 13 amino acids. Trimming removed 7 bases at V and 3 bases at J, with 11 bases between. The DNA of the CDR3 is TGTGCCAGCCCGGGGGTGAACTACAATGAGCAGTTCTTC. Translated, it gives CASPGVNYNEQFF. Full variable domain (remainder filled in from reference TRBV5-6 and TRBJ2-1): DAGVTQSPTHLIKTRGQQVTLRCSPKSGHDTVSWYQQALGQGPQFIFQYYEEEERQRGNFPDRFSGHQFPNYSSELNVNALLLGDSALYLCASPGVNYNEQFFGPGTRLTVL.

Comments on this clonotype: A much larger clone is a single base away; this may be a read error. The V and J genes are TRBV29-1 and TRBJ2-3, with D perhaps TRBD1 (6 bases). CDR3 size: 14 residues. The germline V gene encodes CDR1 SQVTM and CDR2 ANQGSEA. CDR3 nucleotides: TGCAGCGTTGAATCCTACAGGGTGCCAGATATGCAGTATTTT. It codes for CSVESYRVPDMQYF.

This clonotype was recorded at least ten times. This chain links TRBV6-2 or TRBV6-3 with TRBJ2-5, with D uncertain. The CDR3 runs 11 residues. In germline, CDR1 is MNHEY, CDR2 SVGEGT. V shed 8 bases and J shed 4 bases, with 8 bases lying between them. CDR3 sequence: CASQNGETQYF. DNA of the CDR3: TGTGCCAGCCAAAACGGAGAGACCCAGTACTTC.

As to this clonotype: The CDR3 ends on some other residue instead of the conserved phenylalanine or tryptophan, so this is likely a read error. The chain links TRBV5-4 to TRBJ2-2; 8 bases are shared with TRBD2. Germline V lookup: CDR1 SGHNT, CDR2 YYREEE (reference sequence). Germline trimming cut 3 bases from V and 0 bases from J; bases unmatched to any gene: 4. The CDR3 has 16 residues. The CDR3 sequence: CASSWDSGANTGELFL. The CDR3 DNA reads TGTGCCAGCAGCTGGGATAGCGGGGCGAACACCGGGGAGCTGTTTCTT.

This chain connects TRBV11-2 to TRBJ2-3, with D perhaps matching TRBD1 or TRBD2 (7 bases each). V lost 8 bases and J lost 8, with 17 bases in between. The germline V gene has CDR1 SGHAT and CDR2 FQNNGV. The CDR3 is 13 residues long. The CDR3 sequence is CASSFTGEGTQYF. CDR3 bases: TGTGCCAGCTCGTTTACAGGGGAGGGTACGCAGTATTTT.

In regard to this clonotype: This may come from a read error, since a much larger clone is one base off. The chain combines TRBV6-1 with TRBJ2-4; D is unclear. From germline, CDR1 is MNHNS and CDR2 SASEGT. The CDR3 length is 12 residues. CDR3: CPSRLAKNIQYF. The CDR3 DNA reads TGTCCCAGCAGACTAGCCAAAAACATTCAGTACTTC.

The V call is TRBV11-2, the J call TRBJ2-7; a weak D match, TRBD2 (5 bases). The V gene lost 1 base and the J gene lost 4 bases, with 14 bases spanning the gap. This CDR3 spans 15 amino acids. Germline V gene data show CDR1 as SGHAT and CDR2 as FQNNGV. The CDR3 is CASSLAAGLVYEQYF. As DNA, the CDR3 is TGTGCCAGCAGCTTAGCCGCCGGACTGGTATACGAGCAGTACTTC.

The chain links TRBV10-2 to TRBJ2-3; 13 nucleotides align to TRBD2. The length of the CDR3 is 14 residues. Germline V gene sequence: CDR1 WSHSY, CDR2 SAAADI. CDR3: CVSRLAGGTDTQYF. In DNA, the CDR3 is TGCGTCAGTAGACTAGCGGGAGGAACAGATACGCAGTATTTT.

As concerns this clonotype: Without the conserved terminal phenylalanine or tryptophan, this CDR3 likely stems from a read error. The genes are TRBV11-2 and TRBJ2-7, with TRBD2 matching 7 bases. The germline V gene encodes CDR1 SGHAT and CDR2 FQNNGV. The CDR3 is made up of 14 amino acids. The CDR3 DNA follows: TGTGCCATCAGCTTCCCCGGGACTACCTACGAGCAGTACTCC. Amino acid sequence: CAISFPGTTYEQYS.

The CDR3, as DNA: TGTGCCAGCAGCCTTGGATCATTGACAGGTGCTGAAGCTTTCTTT. It translates to CASSLGSLTGAEAFF. The chain uses TRBV5-6 and TRBJ1-1; TRBD1 is a possible D gene (6 bases). The CDR3 spans 15 residues. Between the trimmed V and J ends, which lost 4 bases and 6 bases, there was a span of 19 bases. CDR1 and CDR2 from the germline V gene are SGHDT and YYEEEE.

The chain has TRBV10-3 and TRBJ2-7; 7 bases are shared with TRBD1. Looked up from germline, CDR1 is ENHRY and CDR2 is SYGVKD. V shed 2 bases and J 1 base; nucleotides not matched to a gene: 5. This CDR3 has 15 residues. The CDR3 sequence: CAISEEGQLSYEQYF. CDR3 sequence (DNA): TGTGCCATCAGTGAGGAGGGACAGTTATCCTACGAGCAGTACTTC.

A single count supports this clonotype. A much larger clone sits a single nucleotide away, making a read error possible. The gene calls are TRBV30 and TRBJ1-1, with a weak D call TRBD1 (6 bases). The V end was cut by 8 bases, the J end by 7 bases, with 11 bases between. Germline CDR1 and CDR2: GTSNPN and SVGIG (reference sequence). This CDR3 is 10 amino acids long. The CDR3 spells CARGDFEAFF. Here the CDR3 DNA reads TGTGCCAGGGGGGACTTTGAAGCTTTCTTT.

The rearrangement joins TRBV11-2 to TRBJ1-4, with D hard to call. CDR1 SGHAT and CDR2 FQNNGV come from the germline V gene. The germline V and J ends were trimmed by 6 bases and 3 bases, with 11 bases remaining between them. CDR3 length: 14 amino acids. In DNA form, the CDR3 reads TGTGCCAGCAGTTACGGACGGCCTAATGAAAAACTGTTTTTT. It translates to CASSYGRPNEKLFF.

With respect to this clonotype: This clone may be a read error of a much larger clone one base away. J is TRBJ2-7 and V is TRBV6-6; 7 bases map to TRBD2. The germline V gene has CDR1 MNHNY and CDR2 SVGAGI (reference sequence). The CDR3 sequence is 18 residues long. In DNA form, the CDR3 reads TGTGCCTGCAGTTACGATCTGTTCCAGCGGGGTTTTCGCTACGAGCAGTACTTC. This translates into CACSYDLFQRGFRYEQYF.

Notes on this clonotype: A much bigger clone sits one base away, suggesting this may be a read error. CDR3 protein: CASSFQIRASKQPQHF. DNA of the CDR3: TGTGCCAGCAGTTTCCAAATCAGGGCAAGCAAACAGCCCCAGCATTTT. V gene TRBV6-1 combines with J gene TRBJ1-5; D perhaps matches TRBD1 (5 bases). The germline CDR1 and CDR2 sequences are MNHNS and SASEGT. The CDR3 contains 16 residues.

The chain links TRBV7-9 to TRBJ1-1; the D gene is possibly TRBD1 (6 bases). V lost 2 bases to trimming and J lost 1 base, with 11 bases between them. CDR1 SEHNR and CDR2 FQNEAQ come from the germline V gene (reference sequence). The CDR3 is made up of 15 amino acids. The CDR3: CASSLQGMANTEAFF. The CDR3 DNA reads TGTGCCAGCAGCTTACAGGGGATGGCGAACACTGAAGCTTTCTTT. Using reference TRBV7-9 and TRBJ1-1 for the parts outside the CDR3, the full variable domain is DTGVSQNPRHKITKRGQNVTFRCDPISEHNRLYWYRQTLGQGPEFLTYFQNEAQLEKSRLLSDRFSAERPKGSFSTLEIQRTEQGDSAMYLCASSLQGMANTEAFFGQGTRLTVV.

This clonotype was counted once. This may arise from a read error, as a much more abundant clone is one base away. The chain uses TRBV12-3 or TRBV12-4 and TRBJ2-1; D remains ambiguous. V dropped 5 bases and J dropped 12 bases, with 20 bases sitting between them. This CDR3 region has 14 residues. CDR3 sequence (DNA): TGTGCCAGCAGTCTCGGCGGATCCTTGGTTTCGCAGTTCTTC. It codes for CASSLGGSLVSQFF.

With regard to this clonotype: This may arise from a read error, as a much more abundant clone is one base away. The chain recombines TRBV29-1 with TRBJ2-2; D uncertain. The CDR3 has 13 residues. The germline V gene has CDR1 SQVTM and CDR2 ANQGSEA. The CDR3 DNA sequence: TGCGGCGTAGTAAGCCCGAACACCGGGGAGCTGTTTTTT. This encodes CGVVSPNTGELFF.

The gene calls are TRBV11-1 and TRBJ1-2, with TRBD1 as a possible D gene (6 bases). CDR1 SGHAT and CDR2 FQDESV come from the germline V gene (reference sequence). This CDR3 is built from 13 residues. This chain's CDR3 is CDNSLRGSDVYTF. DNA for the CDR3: TGTGACAACAGCCTGAGGGGGTCAGATGTCTACACCTTC.

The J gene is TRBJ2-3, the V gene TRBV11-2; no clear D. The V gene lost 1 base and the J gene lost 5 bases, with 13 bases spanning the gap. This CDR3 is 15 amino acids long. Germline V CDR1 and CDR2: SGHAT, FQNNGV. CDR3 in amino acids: CASSLGTVGVDTQYF. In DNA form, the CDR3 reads TGTGCCAGCAGCTTAGGGACGGTTGGGGTAGATACGCAGTATTTT.

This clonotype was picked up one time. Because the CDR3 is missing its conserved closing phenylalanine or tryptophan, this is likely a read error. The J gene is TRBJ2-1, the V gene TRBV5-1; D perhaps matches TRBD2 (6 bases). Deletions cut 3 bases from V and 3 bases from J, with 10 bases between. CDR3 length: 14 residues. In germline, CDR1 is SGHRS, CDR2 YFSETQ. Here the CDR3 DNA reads TGCGCCAGCAGCTCGGGGGAGGTCTACAATGAGCAGTTCCTC. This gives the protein CASSSGEVYNEQFL.

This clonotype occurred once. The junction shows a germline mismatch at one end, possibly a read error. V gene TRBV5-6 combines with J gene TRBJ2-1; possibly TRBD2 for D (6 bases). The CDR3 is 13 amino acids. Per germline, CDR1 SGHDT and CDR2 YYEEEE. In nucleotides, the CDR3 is TGTGCCAGCAGAACGGGAGCATACAATGAGCAGTCCTTC. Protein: CASRTGAYNEQSF.

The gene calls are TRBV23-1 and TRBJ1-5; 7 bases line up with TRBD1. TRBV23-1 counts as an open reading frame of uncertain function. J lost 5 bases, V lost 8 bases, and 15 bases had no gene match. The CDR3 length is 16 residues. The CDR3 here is CASGGQAILRHQPQHF. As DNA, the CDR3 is TGCGCCAGCGGCGGACAGGCTATTCTAAGGCATCAGCCCCAGCATTTT.

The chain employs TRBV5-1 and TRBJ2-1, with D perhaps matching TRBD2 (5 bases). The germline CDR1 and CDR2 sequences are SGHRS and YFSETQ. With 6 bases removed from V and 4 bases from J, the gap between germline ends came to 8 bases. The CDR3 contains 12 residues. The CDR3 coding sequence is TGCGCCAGCAAAGAGGGTTACAATGAGCAGTTCTTC. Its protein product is CASKEGYNEQFF.

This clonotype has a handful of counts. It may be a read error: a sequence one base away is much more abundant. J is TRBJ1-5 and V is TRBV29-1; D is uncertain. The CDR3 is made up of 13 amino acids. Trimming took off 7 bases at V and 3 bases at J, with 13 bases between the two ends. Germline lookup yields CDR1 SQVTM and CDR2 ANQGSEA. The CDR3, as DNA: TGCAGCGCGGGTCAGACATTCAATCAGCCCCAGCATTTT. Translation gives CSAGQTFNQPQHF.